The 11 T cell receptor beta chains given below trace back to one sample, sequenced in a study of blood T cell repertoires in COVID-19. Sequencing used immunoSEQ multiplex PCR; TCRdb keeps in-frame clones, though not all of them. The profile covers some 130,000 clones, with roughly 90% appearing a single time and roughly 3.7% taken by the ten largest. The sequenced sample consisted of peripheral blood. The receptors derive from a man aged 50-59 years with active COVID-19.

The CDR3 DNA is TGTGCCAGCAGTTGGACCACAGGGTATGGCTACACCTTC. It translates to CASSWTTGYGYTF. This chain joins TRBV12-3 or TRBV12-4 and TRBJ1-2, with D possibly matching TRBD1 (6 bases). V was shortened by 4 bases and J by 5 bases, with 11 bases between the two germline ends. The CDR3 length is 13 residues.

The CDR3: CASSSGTGKTQYF. The CDR3 nucleotides are TGTGCCAGCAGCTCCGGGACAGGGAAGACCCAGTACTTC. The chain couples TRBV5-6 to TRBJ2-5; 9 bases align to TRBD1. Germline-derived CDR1 and CDR2 are SGHDT and YYEEEE. Germline trimming cut 3 bases from V and 6 bases from J; bases unmatched to any gene: 3. This CDR3 has 13 residues.

The chain recombines TRBV7-8 with TRBJ2-7, with a weak D call TRBD1 (5 bases). This CDR3 comprises 13 residues. Germline V CDR1 and CDR2: SGHVS, FQNEAQ. The V end lost 5 bases, the J end lost 2 bases, and 10 bases lay between the germline ends. The CDR3 protein is CASSLMTAYEQYF. In nucleotides, the CDR3 is TGTGCCAGCAGCCTAATGACAGCCTACGAGCAGTACTTC.

The chain has TRBV5-1 and TRBJ1-2, with a tentative D call TRBD1 (6 bases). Germline V lookup: CDR1 SGHRS, CDR2 YFSETQ. The CDR3 contains 14 residues. V dropped 4 bases and J dropped 1 base, with 11 bases sitting between them. The CDR3 spells CASSRDNNNYGYTF. The CDR3 DNA sequence: TGCGCCAGCAGCCGGGACAATAATAACTATGGCTACACCTTC.

The genes are TRBV7-9 and TRBJ2-7; 14 positions match TRBD2. CDR3 length equals 15 residues. Germline V lookup: CDR1 SEHNR, CDR2 FQNEAQ (reference sequence). The junction had 5 bases not matched to a gene; V was cut back by 5 bases and J by 5 bases. The CDR3 loop is CASSAPGLAGDEQYF. The CDR3 nucleotides read TGTGCCAGCAGCGCCCCGGGACTAGCGGGGGACGAGCAGTACTTC.

The chain is built from TRBV3-1 (or the pseudogene TRBV3-2) and TRBJ1-2; D remains unclear. The V gene's germline CDR1 is LGHDT and CDR2 YNNKEL (reference sequence). The CDR3 is 12 amino acids. V was trimmed by 5 bases and J by 5 bases, leaving 9 bases between them. For the CDR3, the DNA is TGTGCCAGCAGCTCCACCGGGTATGGCTACACCTTC. Translated, it gives CASSSTGYGYTF.

This rearrangement joins TRBV19 to TRBJ2-5; possibly TRBD1 for D (6 bases). V was cut by 7 bases and J by 2 bases, with 11 bases left in between. The germline CDR1 and CDR2 sequences are LNHDA and SQIVND (reference sequence). This CDR3 comprises 13 residues. The CDR3 DNA sequence: TGTGCCAGTACATCGACAGGTCAAGAGACCCAGTACTTC. Translated, it gives CASTSTGQETQYF.

This chain links TRBV3-1 (or the pseudogene TRBV3-2) with TRBJ2-1; no clear D. Germline V gives CDR1 LGHDT, CDR2 YNNKEL (reference sequence). Between the trimmed V and J ends, which lost 1 base and 6 bases, there was a span of 4 bases. CDR3 length: 12 residues. DNA of the CDR3: TGTGCCAGCAGCCAAGGAGTCAATGAGCAGTTCTTC. This encodes CASSQGVNEQFF.

V usage is TRBV7-6 and J usage is TRBJ2-1, with D possibly being TRBD2 (6 bases). CDR1 and CDR2 from the germline V gene are SGHVS and FNYEAQ. The CDR3 is 14 amino acids. Trimming removed 5 bases at V and 12 bases at J, with 20 bases between. In DNA, the CDR3 is TGTGCCAGCAGCCCCCCCGGGGGTAGCTCGGGGCAGTTCTTC. Translated: CASSPPGGSSGQFF.

This chain links TRBV29-1 with TRBJ1-5, with 8 bases identical to TRBD1. Per germline, CDR1 SQVTM and CDR2 ANQGSEA. The CDR3 extends over 13 amino acids. V lost 4 bases, J lost 5 bases, and 4 bases stayed unmatched. The CDR3 protein is CSVVVTGDQPQHF. CDR3 DNA: TGCAGCGTTGTTGTGACAGGGGATCAGCCCCAGCATTTT. Full variable domain (outside the CDR3, taken from reference TRBV29-1 and TRBJ1-5): SAVISQKPSRDICQRGTSLTIQCQVDSQVTMMFWYRQQPGQSLTLIATANQGSEATYESGFVIDKFPISRPNLTFSTLTVSNMSPEDSSIYLCSVVVTGDQPQHFGDGTRLSIL.

The chain combines TRBV6-5 with TRBJ2-7; 9 bases align to TRBD1. CDR3 length: 15 amino acids. The germline V gene encodes CDR1 MNHEY and CDR2 SVGAGI. V dropped 6 bases and J dropped 4; count of bases not matched to a gene: 10. Here the CDR3 reads CASSQTGTGTYEQYF. Written as DNA, the CDR3 is TGTGCCAGCAGCCAAACCGGGACAGGGACGTACGAGCAGTACTTC.